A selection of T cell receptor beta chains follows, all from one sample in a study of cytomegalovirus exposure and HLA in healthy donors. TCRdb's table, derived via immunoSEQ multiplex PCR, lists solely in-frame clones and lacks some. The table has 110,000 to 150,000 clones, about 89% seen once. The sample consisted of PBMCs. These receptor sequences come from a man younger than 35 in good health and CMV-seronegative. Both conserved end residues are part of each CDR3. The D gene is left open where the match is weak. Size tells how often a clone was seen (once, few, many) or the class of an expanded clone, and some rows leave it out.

CDR3: CASSVPSGLYNEQFF; DNA: TGTGCCAGCAGTGTCCCTAGCGGTCTTTACAATGAGCAGTTCTTC; D: TRBD2; size: .; J: TRBJ2-1; V: TRBV6-1; length: 15
CDR3: CASSPSVAGGPNYDIQYF; DNA: TGCGCCAGCAGCCCAAGCGTCGCGGGAGGGCCTAATTATGACATTCAGTACTTC; D: TRBD2; size: .; J: TRBJ2-4; V: TRBV4-3; length: 18
CDR3: CASSSGLVPRMDTQYF; DNA: TGTGCCAGCAGCTCGGGACTAGTCCCAAGGATGGATACGCAGTATTTT; D: TRBD2; size: .; J: TRBJ2-3; V: TRBV7-2; length: 16
CDR3: CASSFWTGTSPYEQYF; DNA: TGCGCCAGCAGCTTCTGGACCGGGACTAGCCCTTACGAGCAGTACTTC; D: TRBD2; size: once; J: TRBJ2-7; V: TRBV5-1; length: 16
CDR3: CAWTQTGWNTEAFF; DNA: TGTGCCTGGACCCAGACAGGGTGGAACACTGAAGCTTTCTTT; D: TRBD1; size: .; J: TRBJ1-1; V: TRBV30; length: 14
CDR3: CASSLTGGRSTDTQYF; DNA: TGTGCCAGCAGCTTAACAGGGGGCCGGAGCACAGATACGCAGTATTTT; D: TRBD1; size: .; J: TRBJ2-3; V: TRBV7-9; length: 16
CDR3: CASSEQGNTGELFF; DNA: TGTGCCAGCAGTGAACAGGGGAACACCGGGGAGCTGTTTTTT; D: .; size: .; J: TRBJ2-2; V: TRBV2; length: 14
CDR3: CASSSRFQPQHF; DNA: TGTGCCAGCAGCTCTAGGTTTCAGCCCCAGCATTTT; D: .; size: once; J: TRBJ1-5; V: TRBV7-9; length: 12
CDR3: CAISESGNEKLFF; DNA: TGTGCCATCAGTGAGTCCGGGAATGAAAAACTGTTTTTT; D: .; size: .; J: TRBJ1-4; V: TRBV10-3; length: 13
CDR3: CASSHPGSKETQYF; DNA: TGTGCCAGCAGTCATCCGGGATCCAAAGAGACCCAGTACTTC; D: .; size: once; J: TRBJ2-5; V: TRBV27; length: 14
CDR3: CASSLGGSALPQETQYF; DNA: TGTGCCAGCAGTTTAGGGGGGAGCGCGCTACCACAAGAGACCCAGTACTTC; D: .; size: .; J: TRBJ2-5; V: TRBV27; length: 17
CDR3: CASRTSGSPYNEQFF; DNA: TGCGCCAGCCGGACTAGCGGGAGCCCCTACAATGAGCAGTTCTTC; D: TRBD2; size: .; J: TRBJ2-1; V: TRBV5-1; length: 15
CDR3: CASSQGGGSTDTQYF; DNA: TGTGCCAGCAGCCAGGGCGGGGGTAGCACAGATACGCAGTATTTT; D: TRBD2; size: .; J: TRBJ2-3; V: TRBV14; length: 15
CDR3: CASSMARETQYF; DNA: TGTGCCAGTAGTATGGCCCGAGAGACCCAGTACTTC; D: .; size: .; J: TRBJ2-5; V: TRBV19; length: 12
CDR3: CASSYSYRGGGQPQHF; DNA: TGTGCCAGCAGTTACTCGTACAGGGGAGGCGGTCAGCCCCAGCATTTT; D: TRBD1; size: .; J: TRBJ1-5; V: TRBV6-5; length: 16
CDR3: CASSPRNEGATNEKLFF; DNA: TGTGCCAGCAGCCCACGCAACGAGGGGGCAACTAATGAAAAACTGTTTTTT; D: .; size: .; J: TRBJ1-4; V: TRBV5-4; length: 17
CDR3: CASTTPMVGQGNTEAFF; DNA: TGCGCCAGCACTACCCCTATGGTTGGACAGGGGAACACTGAAGCTTTCTTT; D: TRBD1; size: .; J: TRBJ1-1; V: TRBV5-1; length: 17
CDR3: CASTIPRTGEPGEQYF; DNA: TGTGCCAGCACCATCCCCAGGACGGGAGAGCCTGGCGAGCAGTACTTC; D: .; size: .; J: TRBJ2-7; V: TRBV27; length: 16
CDR3: CASSVAPGRGPYNEQFF; DNA: TGTGCCAGCAGCGTAGCTCCCGGCAGGGGGCCTTACAATGAGCAGTTCTTC; D: TRBD1; size: .; J: TRBJ2-1; V: TRBV9; length: 17
CDR3: CASSTERVRGQRPNNQPQHF; DNA: TGTGCCAGTAGTACCGAACGGGTCAGGGGGCAGCGGCCCAACAATCAGCCCCAGCATTTT; D: TRBD1; size: .; J: TRBJ1-5; V: TRBV19; length: 20
CDR3: CAWSKGVGNQPQHF; DNA: TGTGCCTGGAGTAAGGGGGTTGGGAATCAGCCCCAGCATTTT; D: .; size: .; J: TRBJ1-5; V: TRBV30; length: 14
CDR3: CASSPRPGQINTEAFF; DNA: TGTGCCAGCAGCCCCCGGCCGGGACAGATTAACACTGAAGCTTTCTTT; D: TRBD1; size: .; J: TRBJ1-1; V: TRBV9; length: 16
CDR3: CASSLGQGWPQETQYF; DNA: TGTGCCAGCAGCTTGGGACAGGGTTGGCCCCAAGAGACCCAGTACTTC; D: TRBD1; size: .; J: TRBJ2-5; V: TRBV5-6; length: 16
CDR3: CASSPDSDNQPQHF; DNA: TGTGCCAGCTCCCCGGACAGCGATAATCAGCCCCAGCATTTT; D: .; size: .; J: TRBJ1-5; V: TRBV18; length: 14
CDR3: CASSPYPGQFNEQFF; DNA: TGTGCCAGCAGTCCATACCCGGGTCAATTCAATGAGCAGTTCTTC; D: .; size: .; J: TRBJ2-1; V: TRBV27; length: 15
CDR3: CASSIGDRGLYGYTF; DNA: TGTGCCAGTAGTATTGGTGACAGGGGATTATATGGCTACACCTTC; D: TRBD1; size: .; J: TRBJ1-2; V: TRBV19; length: 15
CDR3: CASNPGGPYGYTF; DNA: TGTGCCAGTAATCCAGGGGGACCTTATGGCTACACCTTC; D: TRBD1; size: .; J: TRBJ1-2; V: TRBV19; length: 13
CDR3: CASRGTGVSNQPQHF; DNA: TGTGCCAGCAGGGGGACAGGGGTCAGCAATCAGCCCCAGCATTTT; D: TRBD1; size: .; J: TRBJ1-5; V: TRBV6-1; length: 15
CDR3: CASSWSQGTNTEAFF; DNA: TGTGCCAGCAGTTGGTCACAGGGGACAAACACTGAAGCTTTCTTT; D: TRBD1; size: .; J: TRBJ1-1; V: TRBV5-6; length: 15
CDR3: CASSPSGSKRDTQYF; DNA: TGTGCCAGCAGCCCCAGCGGGAGCAAGCGAGATACGCAGTATTTT; D: TRBD2; size: .; J: TRBJ2-3; V: TRBV7-2; length: 15
CDR3: CASSHGTGGYGYTF; DNA: TGTGCCAGCAGCCATGGGACAGGCGGCTATGGCTACACCTTC; D: TRBD1; size: .; J: TRBJ1-2; V: TRBV14; length: 14
CDR3: CASSYSMRQGVHGYTF; DNA: TGTGCCAGCAGTTACTCGATGAGACAGGGGGTTCATGGCTACACCTTC; D: TRBD1; size: .; J: TRBJ1-2; V: TRBV6-5; length: 16
CDR3: CASSVLPGNYGYTF; DNA: TGTGCCAGCAGCGTATTGCCAGGGAACTATGGCTACACCTTC; D: .; size: .; J: TRBJ1-2; V: TRBV9; length: 14
CDR3: CASSPDRGRIRATEAFF; DNA: TGTGCCAGCAGCCCCGACAGGGGACGGATAAGGGCCACTGAAGCTTTCTTT; D: TRBD1; size: .; J: TRBJ1-1; V: TRBV5-5; length: 17
CDR3: CASSFADRGNQPQHF; DNA: TGTGCCAGTAGCTTCGCGGACAGGGGCAATCAGCCCCAGCATTTT; D: TRBD1; size: .; J: TRBJ1-5; V: TRBV19; length: 15
CDR3: CASSVGGSGSAGGEQFF; DNA: TGTGCCAGCAGCGTAGGTGGTAGCGGGAGCGCCGGGGGGGAGCAGTTCTTC; D: TRBD2; size: once; J: TRBJ2-1; V: TRBV9; length: 17
CDR3: CAIHPGGNQPQHF; DNA: TGTGCCATCCATCCCGGGGGAAATCAGCCCCAGCATTTT; D: .; size: .; J: TRBJ1-5; V: TRBV10-3; length: 13
CDR3: CASRSSTNEKLFF; DNA: TGTGCCAGCAGATCCTCAACTAATGAAAAACTGTTTTTT; D: .; size: .; J: TRBJ1-4; V: TRBV7-9; length: 13
CDR3: CASSLAGLAAYNEQFF; DNA: TGTGCCAGCAGCTTGGCGGGACTAGCGGCCTACAATGAGCAGTTCTTC; D: TRBD2; size: .; J: TRBJ2-1; V: TRBV5-5; length: 16
CDR3: CASSIDSGYSTIEQYF; DNA: TGTGCCAGTAGTATAGATTCGGGTTACTCTACGATCGAGCAGTACTTC; D: .; size: .; J: TRBJ2-7; V: TRBV19; length: 16
CDR3: CASSVTSGRNEQFF; DNA: TGTGCCAGCAGCGTAACTAGCGGGAGGAATGAGCAGTTCTTC; D: TRBD2; size: .; J: TRBJ2-1; V: TRBV9; length: 14
CDR3: CASSLGWTGGYEKLFF; DNA: TGTGCCAGCAGCTTAGGGTGGACAGGGGGGTATGAAAAACTGTTTTTT; D: TRBD1; size: .; J: TRBJ1-4; V: TRBV11-2; length: 16
CDR3: CASGLEPGQGPSLDGYTF; DNA: TGTGCTAGTGGTTTGGAACCGGGACAGGGGCCTTCCCTTGATGGCTACACCTTC; D: TRBD1; size: .; J: TRBJ1-2; V: TRBV12-5; length: 18
CDR3: CASSLRGADRGTGTQYF; DNA: TGTGCCAGCAGCCTCAGGGGGGCGGACAGAGGGACAGGTACGCAGTATTTT; D: TRBD1; size: once; J: TRBJ2-3; V: TRBV7-2; length: 17
CDR3: CASSLRTGEYYGYTF; DNA: TGTGCCAGCAGCTTGAGGACAGGGGAATACTATGGCTACACCTTC; D: TRBD1; size: .; J: TRBJ1-2; V: TRBV5-4; length: 15
CDR3: CTNDPSTGANEKLFF; DNA: TGCACCAACGACCCATCGACAGGGGCAAATGAAAAACTGTTTTTT; D: TRBD1; size: once; J: TRBJ1-4; V: TRBV29-1; length: 15
CDR3: CASSPSGLAATGELFF; DNA: TGTGCCAGCAGTCCGTCGGGACTAGCTGCCACCGGGGAGCTGTTTTTT; D: TRBD2; size: once; J: TRBJ2-2; V: TRBV28; length: 16
CDR3: CASRTTGTNYGYTF; DNA: TGTGCCAGCAGGACAACAGGGACCAACTATGGCTACACCTTC; D: .; size: .; J: TRBJ1-2; V: TRBV6-5; length: 14